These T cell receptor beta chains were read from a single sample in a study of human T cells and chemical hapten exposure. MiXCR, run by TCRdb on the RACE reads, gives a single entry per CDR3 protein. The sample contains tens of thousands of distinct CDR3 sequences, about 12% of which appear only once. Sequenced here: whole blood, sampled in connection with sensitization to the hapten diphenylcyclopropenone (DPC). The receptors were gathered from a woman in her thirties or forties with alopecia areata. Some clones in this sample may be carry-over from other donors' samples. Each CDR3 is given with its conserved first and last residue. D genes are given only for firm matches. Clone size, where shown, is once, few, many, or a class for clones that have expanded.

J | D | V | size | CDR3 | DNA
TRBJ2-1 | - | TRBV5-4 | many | CASSFLARSYNEQFF | TGTGCCAGCAGCTTCCTAGCGCGATCCTACAATGAGCAGTTCTTC
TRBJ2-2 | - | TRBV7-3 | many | CASSLVQWAGAGELFF | TGTGCCAGCAGCTTAGTCCAATGGGCGGGTGCCGGGGAGCTGTTTTTT
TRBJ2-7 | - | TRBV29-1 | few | CSAMNPTGSYEQYF | TGCAGCGCGATGAACCCGACAGGCTCCTACGAGCAGTACTTC
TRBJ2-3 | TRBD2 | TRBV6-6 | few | CASNAPGTSGGQSTDTQYF | TGTGCCAGCAATGCCCCCGGGACTAGCGGGGGGCAGAGCACAGATACGCAGTATTTT
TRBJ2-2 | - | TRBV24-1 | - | CATRRGQNTGELFF | TGTGCCACCAGGAGGGGACAGAACACCGGGGAGCTGTTTTTT
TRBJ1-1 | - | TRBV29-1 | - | CSAATSLNTEAFF | TGCAGCGCCGCGACATCTTTGAACACTGAAGCTTTCTTT
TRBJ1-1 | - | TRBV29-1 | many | CSAQVLDTEAFF | TGCAGCGCACAGGTGTTGGACACTGAAGCTTTCTTT
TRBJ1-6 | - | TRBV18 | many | CASSPSAAGPLNSPLHF | TGTGCCAGCTCACCATCGGCAGCTGGGCCCTTAAATTCACCCCTCCACTTT
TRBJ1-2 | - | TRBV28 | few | CASQENYGYTF | TGTGCCAGCCAGGAGAACTATGGCTACACCTTC
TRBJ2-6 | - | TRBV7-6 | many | CASSSNPWRDSSSGANVLTF | TGTGCCAGCAGCTCTAACCCTTGGCGGGACAGCAGCTCTGGGGCCAACGTCCTGACTTTC
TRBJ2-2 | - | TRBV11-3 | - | CASSLAYGDSNTGELFF | TGTGCCAGCAGCTTAGCCTACGGAGATTCGAACACCGGGGAGCTGTTTTTT
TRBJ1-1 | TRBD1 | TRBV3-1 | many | CASSPGTGDITEAFF | TGTGCCAGCAGCCCAGGGACAGGGGATATCACTGAAGCTTTCTTT
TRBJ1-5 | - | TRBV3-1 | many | CASSQTPVQPQHF | TGTGCCAGCAGCCAAACTCCAGTTCAGCCCCAGCATTTT
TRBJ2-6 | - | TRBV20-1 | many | CSAISALGSAGPGANVLTF | TGCAGTGCTATTTCCGCGTTAGGATCCGCCGGGCCTGGGGCCAACGTCCTGACTTTC
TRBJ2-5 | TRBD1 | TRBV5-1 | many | CASSLAGQAPGETQYF | TGCGCCAGCAGCTTGGCGGGACAGGCCCCGGGGGAGACCCAGTACTTC
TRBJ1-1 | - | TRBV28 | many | CASRPGQIVTEAFF | TGTGCCAGCAGGCCGGGGCAGATCGTCACTGAAGCTTTCTTT
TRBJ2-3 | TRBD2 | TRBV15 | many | CATSRVYGGSQYF | TGTGCCACCAGCAGAGTTTACGGGGGGTCGCAGTATTTT
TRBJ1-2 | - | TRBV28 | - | CASPAPGARLGTF | TGTGCCAGTCCGGCTCCAGGTGCGAGGCTGGGCACCTTC
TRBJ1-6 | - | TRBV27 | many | CASSWGAGGKAPLHF | TGTGCCAGCAGTTGGGGGGCGGGGGGCAAGGCACCCCTCCACTTT
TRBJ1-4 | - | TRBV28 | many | CASSATQRRKLFF | TGTGCCAGCAGTGCGACCCAGAGGAGAAAACTGTTTTTT
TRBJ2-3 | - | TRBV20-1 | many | CSAVVRGTDTQYF | TGCAGTGCTGTTGTGAGAGGCACAGATACGCAGTATTTT
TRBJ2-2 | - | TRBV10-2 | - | CASSGVGSGELFF | TGCGCCAGCAGTGGTGTGGGCTCCGGGGAGCTGTTTTTT
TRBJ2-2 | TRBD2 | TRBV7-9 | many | CASSLLAGGNTGELFF | TGTGCCAGCAGCCTTCTAGCGGGAGGCAACACCGGGGAGCTGTTTTTT
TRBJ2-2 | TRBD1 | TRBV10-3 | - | CAIRGQVNTGELFF | TGTGCCATCAGGGGACAGGTGAACACCGGGGAGCTGTTTTTT
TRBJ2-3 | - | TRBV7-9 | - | CASSLTQSSTDTRYF | TGTGCCAGCAGCTTAACGCAGTCCTCTACAGATACGCGGTATTTT
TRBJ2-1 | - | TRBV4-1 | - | CASSQEWVGGREQFF | TGCGCCAGCAGCCAAGAATGGGTAGGGGGACGTGAGCAGTTCTTC
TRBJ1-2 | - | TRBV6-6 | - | CASKAGSDYGYTF | TGTGCCAGCAAGGCAGGGTCTGACTATGGCTACACCTTC
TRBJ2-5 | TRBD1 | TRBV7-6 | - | CVSSPPPGQGDQETQYF | TGTGTCAGCAGTCCCCCCCCCGGACAGGGAGACCAAGAGACCCAGTACTTC
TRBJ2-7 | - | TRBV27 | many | CASSEDHQSSYEQYF | TGTGCCAGCAGTGAGGACCATCAGAGCTCCTACGAGCAGTACTTC
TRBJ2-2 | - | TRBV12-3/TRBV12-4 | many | CASSPAGQNTGELFF | TGTGCCAGCAGTCCGGCGGGACAGAACACCGGGGAGCTGTTTTTT
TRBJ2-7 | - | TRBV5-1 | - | CASSLAPGTYEQYF | TGCGCCAGCAGCTTGGCCCCAGGTACCTACGAGCAGTACTTC
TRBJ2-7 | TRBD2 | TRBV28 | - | CASSPEREGPYEQYF | TGTGCCAGCAGTCCCGAGCGGGAGGGCCCCTACGAGCAGTACTTC
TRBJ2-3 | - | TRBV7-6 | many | CASSLIPDTQYF | TGTGCCAGCAGCTTAATTCCAGATACGCAGTATTTT
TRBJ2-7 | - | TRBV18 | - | CASSPGGGDIAYEQYF | TGTGCCAGCTCACCTGGAGGAGGGGATATTGCCTACGAGCAGTACTTC
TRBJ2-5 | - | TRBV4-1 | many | CASSQVWAETQYF | TGCGCCAGCAGCCAAGTATGGGCCGAGACCCAGTACTTC
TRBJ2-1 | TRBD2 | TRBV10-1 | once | CASSGGSGTPLIQFF | TGCGCCAGCAGTGGAGGGAGCGGGACCCCCCTGATTCAGTTCTTC
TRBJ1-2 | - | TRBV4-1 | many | CASSQEGGGRNYGYTF | TGCGCCAGCAGCCAAGAAGGCGGGGGCCGTAACTATGGCTACACCTTC
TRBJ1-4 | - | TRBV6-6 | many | CASSYRQEDKDF | TGTGCCAGCAGTTATAGACAGGAAGATAAGGATTTT
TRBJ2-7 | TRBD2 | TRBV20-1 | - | CSASGRALGEQYF | TGCAGTGCTAGCGGGAGGGCCCTTGGCGAGCAGTACTTC
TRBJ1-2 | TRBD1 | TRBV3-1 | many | CASSPHRGSGYTF | TGTGCCAGCAGCCCCCACAGGGGATCTGGCTACACCTTC
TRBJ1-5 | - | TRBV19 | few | CASSKTVDQPQHF | TGTGCCAGTAGTAAGACGGTTGATCAGCCCCAGCATTTT
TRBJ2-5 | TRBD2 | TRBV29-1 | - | CSVGLAGEETQYF | TGCAGCGTAGGGCTAGCGGGGGAAGAGACCCAGTACTTC
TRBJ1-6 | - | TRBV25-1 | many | CASRQASSSYNSPLHF | TGTGCCAGCAGGCAAGCCTCGAGCTCCTATAATTCACCCCTCCACTTT
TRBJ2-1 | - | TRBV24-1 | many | CATSPTPNEQFF | TGTGCCACCAGTCCCACCCCCAATGAGCAGTTCTTC
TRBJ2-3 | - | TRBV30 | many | CAWSLDTQYF | TGTGCCTGGAGTTTGGATACGCAGTATTTT
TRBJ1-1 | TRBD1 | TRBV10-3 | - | CAISVGQGMSEAFF | TGTGCCATCAGTGTGGGACAGGGGATGTCTGAAGCTTTCTTT
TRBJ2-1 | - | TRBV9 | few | CASSDWTENYNEQFF | TGTGCCAGCAGCGATTGGACAGAAAACTACAATGAGCAGTTCTTC
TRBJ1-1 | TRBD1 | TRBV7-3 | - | CASSQGQVTEAFF | TGTGCCAGCAGCCAAGGACAGGTCACTGAAGCTTTCTTT
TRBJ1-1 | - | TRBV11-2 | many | CASSLGLMNTEAFF | TGTGCCAGCAGCTTAGGTCTAATGAACACTGAAGCTTTCTTT
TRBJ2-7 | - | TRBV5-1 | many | CASSLLQGNEQYF | TGCGCCAGCAGCTTATTACAGGGCAACGAGCAGTACTTC
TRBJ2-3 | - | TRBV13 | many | CASSLGQGTDTQYF | TGTGCCAGCAGCTTAGGACAGGGCACAGATACGCAGTATTTT
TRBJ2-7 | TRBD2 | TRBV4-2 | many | CASSQELAGGPREQYF | TGTGCCAGCAGCCAAGAACTAGCGGGAGGGCCCCGGGAGCAGTACTTC
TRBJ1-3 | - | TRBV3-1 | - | CASSFGGAAGSGNTIYF | TGTGCCAGCAGCTTCGGAGGGGCCGCTGGGTCTGGAAACACCATATATTTT
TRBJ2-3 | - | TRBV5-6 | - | CASSDGSSTDTQYF | TGTGCCAGCAGCGACGGATCAAGCACAGATACGCAGTATTTT
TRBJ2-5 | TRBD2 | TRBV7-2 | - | CASSLRTGGAGETQYF | TGTGCCAGCAGTTTACGGACGGGGGGGGCCGGAGAGACCCAGTACTTC
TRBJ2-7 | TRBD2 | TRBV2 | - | CASSETSGGYEQYF | TGTGCCAGCAGTGAAACTAGCGGGGGGTACGAGCAGTACTTC
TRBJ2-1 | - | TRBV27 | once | CASSPNHPYYYNEQFF | TGTGCCAGCAGTCCAAACCACCCCTACTACTACAATGAGCAGTTCTTC
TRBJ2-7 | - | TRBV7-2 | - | CASSLKGPQGYYEQYF | TGTGCCAGCAGCTTAAAAGGGCCCCAGGGGTACTACGAGCAGTACTTC
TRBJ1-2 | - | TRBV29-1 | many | CSVEDLRQTYGYTF | TGCAGCGTTGAAGATCTTCGGCAGACCTATGGCTACACCTTC